The present TCR beta chain was sequenced within a study of blood T cells in healthy people across ages. Study-level points and caveats: Diversity estimates from one million T cells were considered underestimates. Unsorted PBMC input precluded a conclusive naive versus antigen-experienced comparison.

Each sample gave at least 6.5 million isolated PBMCs. The V gene's germline CDR1 is MNHEY and CDR2 SVGEGT. The CDR3 covers 16 residues. V was pared by 2 bases and J by 7 bases, with 15 bases between. Of note for this clonotype: Its antigen is as yet unknown.

The use of a sample-barcoded 5' primer and a J-beta primer mix characterized a second PCR of roughly 6 to 11 cycles. TCRdb used MiXCR to reprocess the 5' RACE reads, holding one entry per CDR3 protein. The data contain 700,000 to 900,000 distinct CDR3 sequences, roughly 25% of them seen just once; the ten biggest clones take up about 3%. These data also formed part of another study, on T cells of mothers and their children.

Sequenced sample: blood. The chain uses TRBV6-2 or TRBV6-3 and TRBJ1-6; a possible D gene is TRBD1 (5 bases). This clonotype was obtained from a boy between 10 and 17 years old in good health. As DNA, the CDR3 is TGTGCCAGCAGTTACCCCCGGGACCGCAGAAATTCACCCCTCCACTTT. Translated: CASSYPRDRRNSPLHF.